The rows below give T cell receptor beta chains drawn from one sample of a study of OX40 agonist ivuxolimab in advanced cancers. The repertoire was sequenced with immunoSEQ multiplex PCR; TCRdb's copy has only in-frame clones and lacks some. The table has about 94,000 clones, around 87% seen once. The sample consisted of CD4+ or CD8+ T cells sorted from blood, taken in a trial of the OX40 agonist ivuxolimab. The receptors were sampled from an adult with an advanced solid tumor such as melanoma, head and neck, liver or kidney cancer. CDR3s leave out the opening cysteine and the closing phenylalanine or tryptophan.

j_gene	v_gene	CDR3aa
TRBJ1-2	TRBV27	ASSLQGTNYGYT
TRBJ2-5	TRBV5-6	ASSFLAGGYGETQY
TRBJ1-1	TRBV19	ASSIGGAATEAF
TRBJ1-5	TRBV19	ASSINRGPQH
TRBJ2-3	TRBV19	ASSSNRARYDTQY
TRBJ1-1	TRBV6-5	ASSSGSVIRNTEAF
TRBJ2-7	TRBV4-1	ASSRSGPGDRVAEQY
TRBJ1-1	TRBV5-1	ASSLRQGLNTEAF
TRBJ2-2	TRBV4-2	ASTTTGELF
TRBJ1-1	TRBV10-3	AISESVRTGGRNTEAF
TRBJ1-4	TRBV18	ASSFGTNEKLF
TRBJ2-3	TRBV11-2	ASSLYLGTGVSTDTQY
TRBJ2-3	TRBV5-1	ASSGGLGSGGITDTQY
TRBJ1-1	TRBV18	ASSPRPASTEAF
TRBJ1-3	TRBV13	ASSPPGQAGQVGNTIY
TRBJ1-1	TRBV7-8	ASSLRGTEAF
TRBJ2-3	TRBV7-9	ATPGQPTDTQY
TRBJ1-6	TRBV27	ASGLERVNSPLH
TRBJ2-3	TRBV7-8	ASSLKFSSGSVTDTQY
TRBJ2-5	TRBV19	ASSSPNVRETQY
TRBJ2-3	TRBV18	ASSTGTSSADTQY
TRBJ1-5	TRBV7-2	ASSLEAIGNQPQH
TRBJ1-1	TRBV29-1	SVGWGRGF
TRBJ1-3	TRBV6-5	ASRGWAPSGNTIY
TRBJ2-2	TRBV5-4	ASSWPGTGKAGELF
TRBJ2-3	TRBV27	ASSLTHPDTQY
TRBJ1-1	TRBV5-1	ASSGGQQNTEAF
TRBJ2-6	TRBV9	ASSVGQGAGSGANVLT
TRBJ2-5	TRBV10-3	AISEAGQETQY
TRBJ1-5	TRBV30	AWSSQGSGPQH
TRBJ2-1	TRBV6-1	ASSEVRQPIAGGPSYNEQF
TRBJ2-2	TRBV11-2	ASSSGTAFKEDTGELF
TRBJ2-3	TRBV15	ATRPDRAGTDTQY
TRBJ1-2	TRBV30	AWSGLWGGGYT
TRBJ2-3	TRBV5-4	ASSSPGPDTQY
TRBJ1-5	TRBV18	ASSPPDRVDSNQPQH
TRBJ1-5	TRBV27	ASSLGRTGGWGNQPQH
TRBJ2-3	TRBV5-1	ASSLDEGFDTQY
TRBJ2-3	TRBV6-4	ASSKTGGASSDTQY
TRBJ2-3	TRBV19	ASSIQDFRDTQY
TRBJ1-2	TRBV5-6	ASSLLGYGYT
TRBJ1-2	TRBV19	ASSIGGIANYGYT
TRBJ1-1	TRBV10-3	AIQFDRNTEAF
TRBJ2-7	TRBV11-1	ASSLDMGSEQY
TRBJ2-2	TRBV4-1	ASSPTDPPNTGELF
TRBJ2-6	TRBV2	ARSSGANVLT
TRBJ1-1	TRBV30	AWRALGTEAF
TRBJ1-1	TRBV19	ASSTAGRNMNTEAF
TRBJ2-6	TRBV4-2	ASSHGQGLSGANVLT
TRBJ1-1	TRBV19	ASSQGRSATEAF